One sample yielded the 4 T cell receptor beta chains listed below, sequenced in a study of neurological immune-mediated disorders. TCRdb itself ran the 5' RACE reads through MiXCR, one entry per CDR3 protein. Of about 71,000 distinct CDR3 sequences listed, nearly 3.5% are singletons. The sample comprised PBMCs. These receptors were obtained from a man aged 40-50 years with multiple sclerosis.

This clonotype was observed at least ten times. This sequence joins TRBV5-1 and TRBJ2-6; D not certain. Germline V lookup: CDR1 SGHRS, CDR2 YFSETQ. With 1 base removed from V and 2 bases from J, the gap between germline ends came to 1 base. This CDR3 region has 13 residues. In DNA, the CDR3 is TGCGCCAGCAGCTTGCCTGGGGCCAACGTCCTGACTTTC. Protein product: CASSLPGANVLTF.

This clonotype was counted at least ten times. The chain recombines TRBV19 with TRBJ1-1; no reliable D call. V was pared by 8 bases and J by 7 bases, with 11 bases between. The germline V gene has CDR1 LNHDA and CDR2 SQIVND (reference sequence). This CDR3 region has 11 residues. CDR3 in DNA: TGTGCCAGTTCTGTGGTCCGTGAAGCTTTCTTT. This sequence encodes CASSVVREAFF.

There are many counts of this clonotype. The gene calls are TRBV5-5 and TRBJ1-1, with 7 nucleotides matching TRBD1. The CDR3 contains 15 residues. Trimming removed 4 bases from V and 1 base from J; junction bases left unmatched: 7. Germline V lookup: CDR1 SGHKS, CDR2 YYEKEE (reference sequence). The CDR3 protein is CASSLPGQRNTEAFF. CDR3 in DNA: TGTGCCAGCAGCCTGCCGGGACAGAGGAACACTGAAGCTTTCTTT.

This clonotype occurred many times. The CDR3 sequence: CATGGPETQYF. The CDR3 DNA reads as TGTGCCACCGGAGGTCCGGAGACCCAGTACTTC. The gene calls are TRBV5-4 and TRBJ2-5; D is perhaps TRBD2 (5 bases). V lost 9 bases and J lost 5, with 11 bases in between. CDR1 and CDR2 (germline): SGHNT, YYREEE (reference sequence). The CDR3 is made up of 11 amino acids.